The T cell receptor (beta chain) described here comes from a study of shared clonotypes between healthy human individuals. The overall study: The donor group consisted of a couple of women and a few men, aged 18 to 49. Study results and caveats: Lower generation probabilities were found for non-shared clonotypes than for those shared by all four donors.

Looked up from germline, CDR1 is SGHAT and CDR2 is FQNNGV. V dropped 4 bases and J dropped 4 bases, with 23 bases sitting between them. The CDR3 loop spans 18 amino acids. This clone was picked up many times. The antigen remains unidentified. Division of CD4+ cells produced a CD45RA+ naive subset and a CD45RA-negative memory subset. The method was immunoSEQ multiplex PCR; TCRdb's version includes in-frame clones alone and lacks a portion of them. The table records over 850,000 clones, 70% to 80% of them present only once. Material for sequencing was memory CD4+ T cells from PBMCs. Indicated subset: CD45RA-negative fraction. J is TRBJ2-1 and V is TRBV11-2; a weak D match, TRBD1 (6 bases). The TCR originated in a man aged 18 to 29 in good health. Some clones in this sample may be carry-over from other donors' samples. Here the CDR3 reads CASSSTGFGDDSYNEQFF. The CDR3 coding sequence is TGTGCCAGCAGCTCAACAGGGTTCGGGGACGATTCATACAATGAGCAGTTCTTC.